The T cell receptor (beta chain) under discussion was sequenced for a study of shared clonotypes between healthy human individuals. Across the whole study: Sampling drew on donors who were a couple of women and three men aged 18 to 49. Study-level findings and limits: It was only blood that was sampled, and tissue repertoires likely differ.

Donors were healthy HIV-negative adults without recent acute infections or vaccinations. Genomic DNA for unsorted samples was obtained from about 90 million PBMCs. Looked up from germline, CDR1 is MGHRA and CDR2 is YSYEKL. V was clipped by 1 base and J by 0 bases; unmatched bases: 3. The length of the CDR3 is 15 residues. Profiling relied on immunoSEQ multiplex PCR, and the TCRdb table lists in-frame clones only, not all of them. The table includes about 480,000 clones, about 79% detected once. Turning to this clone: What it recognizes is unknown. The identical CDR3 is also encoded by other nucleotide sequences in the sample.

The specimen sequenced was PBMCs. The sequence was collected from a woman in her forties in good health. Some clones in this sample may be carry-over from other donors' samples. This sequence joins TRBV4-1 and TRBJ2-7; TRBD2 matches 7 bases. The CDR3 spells CASSQGLAASYEQYF. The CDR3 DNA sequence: TGCGCCAGCAGCCAAGGACTAGCCGCCTCCTACGAGCAGTACTTC.